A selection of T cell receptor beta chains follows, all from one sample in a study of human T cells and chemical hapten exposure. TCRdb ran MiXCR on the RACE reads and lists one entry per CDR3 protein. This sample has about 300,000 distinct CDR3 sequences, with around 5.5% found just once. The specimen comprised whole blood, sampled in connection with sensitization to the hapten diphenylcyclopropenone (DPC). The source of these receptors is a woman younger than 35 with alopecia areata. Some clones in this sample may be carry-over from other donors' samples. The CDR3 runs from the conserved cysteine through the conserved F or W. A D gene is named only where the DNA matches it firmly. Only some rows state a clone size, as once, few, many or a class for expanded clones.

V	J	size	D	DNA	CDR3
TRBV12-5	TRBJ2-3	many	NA	TGTGCTAGTGGCCAAACGACTGCAGATACGCAGTATTTT	CASGQTTADTQYF
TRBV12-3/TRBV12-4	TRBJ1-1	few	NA	TGTGCCAGCAGTTTTAACGCAGACACTGAAGCTTTCTTT	CASSFNADTEAFF
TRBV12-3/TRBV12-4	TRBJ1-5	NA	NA	TGTGCCAGCAGCCCTACTCTGGGGGGCGGTCAGCCCCAGCATTTT	CASSPTLGGGQPQHF
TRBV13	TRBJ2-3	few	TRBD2	TGTGCCAGCAGCCCAGGGGCAACAGCGGGGGGTGACACAGATACGCAGTATTTT	CASSPGATAGGDTDTQYF
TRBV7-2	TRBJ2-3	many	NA	TGTGCCAGCAGCTCTCGTCCTGGACTCACAGATACGCAGTATTTT	CASSSRPGLTDTQYF
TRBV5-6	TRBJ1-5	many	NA	TGTGCCAGCAGCTTGGCGGGGGCTCGAATTATAGACCAGCATTTT	CASSLAGARIIDQHF
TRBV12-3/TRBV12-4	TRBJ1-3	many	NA	TGTGCCAGCAGTTTATCCAACACCATATATTTT	CASSLSNTIYF
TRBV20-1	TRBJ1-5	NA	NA	TGCAGTGCTAGAAAGACCGGGACCCTGAATCAGCCCCAGCATTTT	CSARKTGTLNQPQHF
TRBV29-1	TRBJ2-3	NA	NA	TGCAGCGTGCTACACGGCACAGATACGCAGTATTTT	CSVLHGTDTQYF
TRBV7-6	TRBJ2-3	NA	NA	TGTGCCAGCAGCTTAGGGGCTAGCGGCACAGATACGCAGTATTTT	CASSLGASGTDTQYF
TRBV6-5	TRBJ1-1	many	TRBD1	TGTGCCAGCAGTTACGGAGGCCTACAGGGGTTCGACACTGAAGCTTTCTTT	CASSYGGLQGFDTEAFF
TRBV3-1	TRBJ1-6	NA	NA	TGTGCCAGCAGCCAAGACGTGGGTTCACCCCTCCACTTT	CASSQDVGSPLHF
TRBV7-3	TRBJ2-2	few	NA	TGTGCCAGCAGTAAGGTGAACACCGGGGAGCTGTTTTTT	CASSKVNTGELFF
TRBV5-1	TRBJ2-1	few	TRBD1	TGCGCCAGCAGCCAGACAGGGAACTACAATGAGCAGTTCTTC	CASSQTGNYNEQFF
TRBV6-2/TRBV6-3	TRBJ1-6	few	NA	TGTGCCAGCACCGACCGAGACAGGAATTCACCCCTCCACTTT	CASTDRDRNSPLHF
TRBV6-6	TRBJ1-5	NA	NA	TGTGCCTTGAGAGGAGGGGACGGTCAGCCCCAGCATTTT	CALRGGDGQPQHF
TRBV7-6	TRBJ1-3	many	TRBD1	TGTGCCAGCAGCTTAGCGGGACAGGGGACGTCTGGAAACACCATATATTTT	CASSLAGQGTSGNTIYF
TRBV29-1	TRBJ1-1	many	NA	TGCAGCGCGGGACGGGAGAACACTGAAGCTTTCTTT	CSAGRENTEAFF
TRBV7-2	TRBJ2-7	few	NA	TGTGCCAGCAGCTATGACAGGTTCTCCTACGAGCAGTACTTC	CASSYDRFSYEQYF
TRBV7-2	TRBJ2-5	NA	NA	TGTGCCAGCAGCTTGCAACTAGGAGGGGTACAAGAGACCCAGTACTTC	CASSLQLGGVQETQYF
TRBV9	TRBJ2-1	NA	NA	TGTGCCAGCAGCGTAGGGTCCCGCTCCTACAATGAGCAGTTCTTC	CASSVGSRSYNEQFF
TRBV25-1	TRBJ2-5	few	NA	TGTGCCAGCAGTGAGGGGGGACCACAAGAGACCCAGTACTTC	CASSEGGPQETQYF
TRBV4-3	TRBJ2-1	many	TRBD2	TGCGCCAGCAGCCAGAGGGACTCTAGCGGCAACAATGAGCAGTTCTTC	CASSQRDSSGNNEQFF
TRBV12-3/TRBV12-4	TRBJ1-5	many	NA	TGTGCCAGCGGTGACAGAAGTCAGCCCCAGCATTTT	CASGDRSQPQHF
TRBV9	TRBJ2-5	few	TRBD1	TGTGCCAGCAGCGTAGGGACAGGGTTCGTTCAAGAGACCCAGTACTTC	CASSVGTGFVQETQYF
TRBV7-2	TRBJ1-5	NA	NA	TGTGCCAGCAGCTTAGATACTGGGCCCCAGCATTTT	CASSLDTGPQHF
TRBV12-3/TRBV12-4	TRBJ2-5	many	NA	TGTGCCAGCAGCCAGCAGGGGAGGCAGACCCAGTACTTC	CASSQQGRQTQYF
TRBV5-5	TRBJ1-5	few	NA	TGTGCCAGCAGCTTGGTCCCAGCCGATAGCAATCAGCCCCAGCATTTT	CASSLVPADSNQPQHF
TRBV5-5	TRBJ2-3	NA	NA	TGTGCCAGCAGCTTACAGGAAGATACGCAGTATTTT	CASSLQEDTQYF
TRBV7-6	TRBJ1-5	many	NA	TGTGCCAGCAGTCCGGCCCATGACCAGCCCCAGCATTTT	CASSPAHDQPQHF
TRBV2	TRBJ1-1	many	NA	TGTGCCAGCAGTGAGTACGGGAACACTGAAGCTTTCTTT	CASSEYGNTEAFF
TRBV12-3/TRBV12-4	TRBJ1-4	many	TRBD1	TGTGCCAGCAGTTTCCCAGGGGGCGCGACTAATGAAAAACTGTTTTTT	CASSFPGGATNEKLFF
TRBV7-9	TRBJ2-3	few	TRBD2	TGTGCCAGCAGCTACCAAGCGGGGCTCAGCACAGATACGCAGTATTTT	CASSYQAGLSTDTQYF
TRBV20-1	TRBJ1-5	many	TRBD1	TGCAGTGCTAGCCCGGGACAGGGCGACCAGCCCCAGCATTTT	CSASPGQGDQPQHF
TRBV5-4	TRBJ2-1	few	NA	TGTGCCAGCAGCTTGGAGGGCAGGGGACGCAATGAGCAGTTCTTC	CASSLEGRGRNEQFF
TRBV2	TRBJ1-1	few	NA	TGTGCCAGCAGACCGATCGACCCTGAAGCTTTCTTT	CASRPIDPEAFF
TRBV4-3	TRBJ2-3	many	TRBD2	TGCGCCAGCAGCCAAGCCCCTACAAGCGGGGGACTCACAGATACGCAGTATTTT	CASSQAPTSGGLTDTQYF
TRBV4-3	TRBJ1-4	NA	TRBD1	TGCGCCAGCAGCCAAGTTGGGACAGGGAATGAAAAACTGTTTTTT	CASSQVGTGNEKLFF
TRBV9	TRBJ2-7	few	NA	TGTGCCAGCAGCGTATTGGGGACGGACCGACACGAGCAGTACTTC	CASSVLGTDRHEQYF
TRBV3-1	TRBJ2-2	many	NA	TGTGCCAGCAGCGGACGATCGAGGGGTACTACCGGGGAGCTGTTTTTT	CASSGRSRGTTGELFF
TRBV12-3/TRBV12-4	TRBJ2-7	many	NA	TGTGCCAGCAGTTTACTTTCGGGGAACGAGCAGTACTTC	CASSLLSGNEQYF
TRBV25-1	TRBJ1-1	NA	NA	TGTGCCAGCAGTGATAATTGGGGGCTTGGCACTGAAGCTTTCTTT	CASSDNWGLGTEAFF
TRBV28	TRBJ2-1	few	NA	TGTGCCAGCAGTTTAGGCCCTGCTGAGCAGTTCTTC	CASSLGPAEQFF
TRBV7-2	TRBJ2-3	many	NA	TGTGCCAGCAGCTCCAAGACGGGAGCGGGCACAGATACGCAGTATTTT	CASSSKTGAGTDTQYF
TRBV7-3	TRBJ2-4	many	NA	TGTGCCAGCAGCTCCCCCCCCGGCATTCAGTACTTC	CASSSPPGIQYF
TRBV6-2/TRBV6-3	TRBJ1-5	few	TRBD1	TGTGCCAGCACCGAAACAGGGGGCTTTAGCCGTCAGCCCCAGCATTTT	CASTETGGFSRQPQHF
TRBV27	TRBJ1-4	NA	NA	TGTGCCAGCAGTTTGTCGACAGGCTATAATGAAAAACTGTTTTTT	CASSLSTGYNEKLFF
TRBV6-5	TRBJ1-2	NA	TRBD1	TGTGCCAGCAGTACTCCCGGACAGGGGCCCTATGGCTACACCTTC	CASSTPGQGPYGYTF
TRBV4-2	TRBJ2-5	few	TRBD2	TGTGCCAGCAGCCAAGAGACTAGCGGGGGCGAGACCCAGTACTTC	CASSQETSGGETQYF
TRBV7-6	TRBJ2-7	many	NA	TGTGCCAGCAGCTCGGAGGGCAGGGCCTACGAGCAGTACTTC	CASSSEGRAYEQYF
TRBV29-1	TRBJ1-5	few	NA	TGCAGCACAGCTGGGGTCTTAGGTCAGCCCCAGCATTTT	CSTAGVLGQPQHF
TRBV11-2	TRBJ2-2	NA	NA	TGTGCCAGCAGCCCAGAGGGCTTCAACACCGGGGAGCTGTTTTTT	CASSPEGFNTGELFF
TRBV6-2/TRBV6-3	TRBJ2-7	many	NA	TGTGCCAGCAGTTACATCCCTAGCGCACGGGAAGAGCAGTACTTC	CASSYIPSAREEQYF